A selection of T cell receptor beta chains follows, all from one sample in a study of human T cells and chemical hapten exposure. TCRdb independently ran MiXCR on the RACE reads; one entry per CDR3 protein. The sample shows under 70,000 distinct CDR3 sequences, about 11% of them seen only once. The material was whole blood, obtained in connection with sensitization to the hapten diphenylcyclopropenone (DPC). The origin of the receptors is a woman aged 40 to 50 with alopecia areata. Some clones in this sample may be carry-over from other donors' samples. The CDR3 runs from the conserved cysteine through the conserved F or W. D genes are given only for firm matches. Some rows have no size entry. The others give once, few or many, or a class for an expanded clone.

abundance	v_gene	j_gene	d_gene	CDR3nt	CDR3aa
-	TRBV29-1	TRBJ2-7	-	TGCAGCGTTGGTCACAGGGCCTACGAGCAGTACTTC	CSVGHRAYEQYF
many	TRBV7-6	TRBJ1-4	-	TGTGCCAGCAGCGCGGCTGGGGGGACTAATGAAAAACTGTTTTTT	CASSAAGGTNEKLFF
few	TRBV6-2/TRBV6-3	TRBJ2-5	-	TGTGCCAGCAGAACGAGGGAGACCCAGTACTTC	CASRTRETQYF
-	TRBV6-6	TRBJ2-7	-	TGTGCCACCGAAGGGTGGGGCATCGGCGAGCAGTACTTC	CATEGWGIGEQYF
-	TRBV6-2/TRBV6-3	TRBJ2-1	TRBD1	TGTGCCAGCAGTTACACAGGGGCCATATACAATGAGCAGTTCTTC	CASSYTGAIYNEQFF
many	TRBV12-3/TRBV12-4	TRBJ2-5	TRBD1	TGTGCCAGCACTCATCGACAGGGGCGGGAGACCCAGTACTTC	CASTHRQGRETQYF
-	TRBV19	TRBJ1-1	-	TGTGCCAGTAGTAGATTGGGGGGCACTGAAGCTTTCTTT	CASSRLGGTEAFF
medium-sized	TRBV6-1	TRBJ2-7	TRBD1	TGTGCCAGCAGCAGGACAGGGTTGAAGGGGGAGCAGTACTTC	CASSRTGLKGEQYF
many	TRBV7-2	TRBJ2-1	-	TGTGCCAGCAGCCCCCAGCCAGACAATGAGCAGTTCTTC	CASSPQPDNEQFF
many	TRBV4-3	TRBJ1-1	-	TGCGCCAGCAGCCAAGACGTCCGGGCGAACACTGAAGCTTTCTTT	CASSQDVRANTEAFF
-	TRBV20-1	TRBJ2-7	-	TGCAGTACTGACAGAGGGTTCCCCTACGAGCAGTACTTC	CSTDRGFPYEQYF
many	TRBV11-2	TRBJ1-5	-	TGTGCCAGCAGCTTAGTTGCAGGGTATCAGCCCCAGCATTTT	CASSLVAGYQPQHF
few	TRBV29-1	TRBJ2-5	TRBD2	TGCAGCGTTGGTTGGGCTAGCGGAGAGACCCAGTACTTC	CSVGWASGETQYF
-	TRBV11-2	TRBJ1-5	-	TGTGCCAGCAGCTTAGACTCTGGGGATAGCAATCAGCCCCAGCATTTT	CASSLDSGDSNQPQHF
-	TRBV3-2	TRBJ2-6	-	TGTGCCAGCAGCCAAGAAACAATCTTACAGGGGCCTGGGGCCAACGTCCTGACTTTC	CASSQETILQGPGANVLTF
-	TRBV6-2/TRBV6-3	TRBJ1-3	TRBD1	TGTGCCAGCAGTTACCTCGTGGGACAGGGTGATGCTGGAAACACCACATATTTT	CASSYLVGQGDAGNTTYF
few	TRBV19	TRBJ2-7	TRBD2	TGTGCCAGTCGAAACGCCGGGACTAGCGGGAACTTTGGTCGGGAGCAGTACTTC	CASRNAGTSGNFGREQYF
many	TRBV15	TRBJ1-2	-	TGTGCCACCAGCAGCCGGCCGGGGGGCTTAGACTATGGCTACACCTTC	CATSSRPGGLDYGYTF
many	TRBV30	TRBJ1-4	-	TGTGCCTGGAGCCCGGGAACGGCAACTAATGAAAAACTGTTTTTT	CAWSPGTATNEKLFF
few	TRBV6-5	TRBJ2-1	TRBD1	TGTGCCAGCAGTTACGGGACAGGCCTTAACAATGAGCAGTTCTTC	CASSYGTGLNNEQFF
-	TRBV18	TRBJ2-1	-	TGTGCCAGCTCACCAACCCGGGACTCAGAGCAGCTCTTC	CASSPTRDSEQLF
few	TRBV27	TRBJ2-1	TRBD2	TGTGCCAGCAGTTTATTGGGACTAGCGGGGGGGAGTGGAAATGAGCAGTTCTTC	CASSLLGLAGGSGNEQFF
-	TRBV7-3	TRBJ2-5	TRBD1	TGTGCCAGCAGTTTAGGGGGCTCGGGTGAGACCCAGTACTTC	CASSLGGSGETQYF
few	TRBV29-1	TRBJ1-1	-	TGCAGCGTTGAAGTGTTCGGGGACACTGAAGCTTTCTTT	CSVEVFGDTEAFF
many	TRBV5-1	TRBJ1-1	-	TGTGCCAGCAGCCTACAGGGGAACACTGAAGCTTTCTTT	CASSLQGNTEAFF
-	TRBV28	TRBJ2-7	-	TGTGCCAGCCAAGTACCTGACAGCCCCTACGAGCAGTACTTC	CASQVPDSPYEQYF
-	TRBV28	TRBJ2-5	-	TGTGCCAGCAGTTTAGGACGGAACCAAGAGACCCAGTACTTC	CASSLGRNQETQYF
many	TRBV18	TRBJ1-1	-	TGTGCCAGCTCATACGGACAGACTGAAGCTTTCTTT	CASSYGQTEAFF
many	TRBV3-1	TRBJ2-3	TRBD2	TGTGCCAGCAGCCCACGGACTAGCGGGACCACAGATACGCAGTATTTT	CASSPRTSGTTDTQYF
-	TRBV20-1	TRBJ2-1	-	TGCAGTGCTACGGAGGACAGTTACAATGAGCAGTTCTTC	CSATEDSYNEQFF
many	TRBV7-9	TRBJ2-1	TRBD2	TGTGCCAGCAGGCCAACCCCCCGGGAGGGCCTGGTGGGTGAGCAGTTCTTC	CASRPTPREGLVGEQFF
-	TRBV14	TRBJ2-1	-	TGTGCCAGCAGCCAAATCAAAATGAGACTAGGGCCTTTCGATGAGCAGTTCTTC	CASSQIKMRLGPFDEQFF
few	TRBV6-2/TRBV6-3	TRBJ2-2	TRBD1	TGTGCCAGCAGGGGGACGGGACAGGGAAATACCGGGGAGCTGTTTTTT	CASRGTGQGNTGELFF
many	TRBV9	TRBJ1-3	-	TGTGCCAGCAGCGTAGCTGCCTCTGGAAACACCATATATTTT	CASSVAASGNTIYF
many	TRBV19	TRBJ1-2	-	TGTGCCAGTAGCCTCCGGACAGAGCCTAACTATGGCTACACCTTC	CASSLRTEPNYGYTF
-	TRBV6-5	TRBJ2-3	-	TGTGCCACCCTGGCCGGGGGCCCCTCCACAGATACGCAGTATTTT	CATLAGGPSTDTQYF
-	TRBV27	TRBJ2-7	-	TGTGCCAGCAGTAGGGGTATTAGCTCCTACGAGCAGTACTTC	CASSRGISSYEQYF
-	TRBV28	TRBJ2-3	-	TGTGCCAGCAGTTTCCAGTCCTGGAGCACAGATACGCAGTATTTT	CASSFQSWSTDTQYF
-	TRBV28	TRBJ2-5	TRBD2	TGTGCCAGCAAAGACGGACTAGCGGCCCCGGGGGCCCAGTACTTC	CASKDGLAAPGAQYF
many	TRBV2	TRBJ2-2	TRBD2	TGTGCCAGCAAGGGACTAGCGATGAACACCGGGGAGCTGTTTTTT	CASKGLAMNTGELFF
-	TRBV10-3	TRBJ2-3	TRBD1	TGTGCCATCAGTGCTCTGGGACAGGGGGCCGATACGCAGTATTTT	CAISALGQGADTQYF
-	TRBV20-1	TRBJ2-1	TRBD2	TGCAGTGCTAGAGATCCGGGGGGTGAGCAGTTCTTC	CSARDPGGEQFF
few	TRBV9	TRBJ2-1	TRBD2	TGTGCCAGCAGCGTAGGATGGGGAGCGGGAGGGCCCAATGAGCAGTTCTTC	CASSVGWGAGGPNEQFF
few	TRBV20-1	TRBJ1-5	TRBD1	TGCAGTGCGAAACCCGGGACAGGGGGCCAGCCCCAGCATTTT	CSAKPGTGGQPQHF
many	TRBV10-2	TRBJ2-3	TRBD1	TGCGCCAGCACCCTGGACAGGGGAAGCACAGATACGCAGTATTTT	CASTLDRGSTDTQYF
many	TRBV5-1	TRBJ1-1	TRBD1	TGCGCCAGCAGCCCCCCAGGGGGCATGAACACTGAAGCTTTCTTT	CASSPPGGMNTEAFF
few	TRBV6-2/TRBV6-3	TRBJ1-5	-	TGTGCCAGCAGTTACAACAGACAGACATCCAAAAGCAATCAGCCCCAGCATTTT	CASSYNRQTSKSNQPQHF
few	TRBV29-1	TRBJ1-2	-	TGCAGCGTTGAAGTTAAGGGATGGAACTATGGCTACACCTTC	CSVEVKGWNYGYTF
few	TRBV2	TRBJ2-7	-	TGTGCCAGCAGGCTCGAGGGGCTCACCTACGAGCAGTACTTC	CASRLEGLTYEQYF
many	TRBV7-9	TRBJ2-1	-	TGTGCCAGCAGCTTACGCCAGGTCAGGGACTACAATGAGCAGTTCTTC	CASSLRQVRDYNEQFF
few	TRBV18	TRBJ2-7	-	TGTGCCAGCTCACCACAAAACGAGCAGTACTTC	CASSPQNEQYF
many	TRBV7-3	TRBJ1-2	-	TGTGCCAGCAGCAGGGACGGCTATGGCTACACCTTC	CASSRDGYGYTF
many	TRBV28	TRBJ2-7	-	TGTGCCAGCAGTTTACATCGGGCCGGAAGCTCCTACGAGCAGTACTTC	CASSLHRAGSSYEQYF